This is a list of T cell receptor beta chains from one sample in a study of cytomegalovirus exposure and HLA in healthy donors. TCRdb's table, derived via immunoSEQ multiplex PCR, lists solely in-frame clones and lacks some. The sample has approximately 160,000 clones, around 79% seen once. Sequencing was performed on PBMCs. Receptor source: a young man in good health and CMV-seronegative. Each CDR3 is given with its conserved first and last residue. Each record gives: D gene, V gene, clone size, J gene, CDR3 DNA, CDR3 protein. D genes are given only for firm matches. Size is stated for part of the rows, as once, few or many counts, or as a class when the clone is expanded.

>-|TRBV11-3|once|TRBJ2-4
TGTGCCAGCAGCTTGGTCAGGGGAAACATTCAGTACTTC
CASSLVRGNIQYF
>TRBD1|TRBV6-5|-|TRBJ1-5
TGTGCCAGCAGTTGGGGGACAGATAGCAATCAGCCCCAGCATTTT
CASSWGTDSNQPQHF
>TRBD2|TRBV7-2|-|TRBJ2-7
TGTGCCAGCAGCTTAGGAGGGACTAGCGGGTACGAGCAGTACTTC
CASSLGGTSGYEQYF
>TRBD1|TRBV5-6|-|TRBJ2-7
TGTGCCAGCAGCCCTGACAGGGGCGAGCAGTACTTC
CASSPDRGEQYF
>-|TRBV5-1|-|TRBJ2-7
TGCGCCAGCAGCACCCCCGACTATTTGAACTACGAGCAGTACTTC
CASSTPDYLNYEQYF
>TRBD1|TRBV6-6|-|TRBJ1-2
TGTGCCAGCAGTAGCGGACAGGAGGGGGCACTTGGAGGCTACACCTTC
CASSSGQEGALGGYTF
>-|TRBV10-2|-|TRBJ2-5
TGCGCCAGCAGTCCCCGGGGAGAGACCCAGTACTTC
CASSPRGETQYF
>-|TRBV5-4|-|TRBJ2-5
TGTGCCAGCAGCCCCCGGGGAGCGACCCGGGCCCAGTACTTC
CASSPRGATRAQYF
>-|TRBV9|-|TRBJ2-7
TGTGCCAGCAGCGTAGCAGGCGGGGAGTGGGAGCAGTACTTC
CASSVAGGEWEQYF
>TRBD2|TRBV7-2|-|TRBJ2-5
TGTGCCAGCAGCTTAGGACTAGCGGAAGAGACCCAGTACTTC
CASSLGLAEETQYF
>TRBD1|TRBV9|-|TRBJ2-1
TGTGCCAGCAGCGATGCCGGGACAGCTTACAATGAGCAGTTCTTC
CASSDAGTAYNEQFF
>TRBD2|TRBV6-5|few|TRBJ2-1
TGTGCCAGCAGTTACTTCGGGAGGACGGGCTACAATGAGCAGTTCTTC
CASSYFGRTGYNEQFF
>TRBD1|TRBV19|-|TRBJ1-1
TGTGCCGCCCGGGACAGAGCCTTTGAAGCTTTCTTT
CAARDRAFEAFF
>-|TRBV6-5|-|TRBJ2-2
TGTGCCAGCAGTTACTCTCCTGTGGCAACCGGGGAGCTGTTTTTT
CASSYSPVATGELFF
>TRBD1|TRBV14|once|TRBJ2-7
TGTGCCAGCAGCCTTGGACAGGGTGGGTACGAGCAGTACTTC
CASSLGQGGYEQYF
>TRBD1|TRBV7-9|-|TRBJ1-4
TGTGCCGGTTCCAGGGGGTCGGAAAAACTGTTTTTT
CAGSRGSEKLFF
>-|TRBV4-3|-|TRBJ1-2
TGCGCCAGCAGCCAAGACAGGGTCTATGGCTACACCTTC
CASSQDRVYGYTF
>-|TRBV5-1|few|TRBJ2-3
TGCGCCAGCAGCTTGGTGGCGGGGATCCCTAGCACAGATACGCAGTATTTT
CASSLVAGIPSTDTQYF
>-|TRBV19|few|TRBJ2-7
TGTGCCAGTAGTATATGGGGAGGCGGATCCTACGAGCAGTACTTC
CASSIWGGGSYEQYF
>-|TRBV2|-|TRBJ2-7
TGTGCCAGCACTAAGCAAGTCTGGAGCTCCTACGAGCAGTACTTC
CASTKQVWSSYEQYF
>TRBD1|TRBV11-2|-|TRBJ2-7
TGTGCCAGTACCCTGGGGGGACAGGGAAGCTACGAGCAGTACTTC
CASTLGGQGSYEQYF
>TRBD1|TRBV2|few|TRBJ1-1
TGTGCCAGCATTCTGACAGGGTCGGGCACTGAAGCTTTCTTT
CASILTGSGTEAFF
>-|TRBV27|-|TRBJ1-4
TGTGCCAGCAGGGACCAGACAGCAACTAATGAAAAACTGTTTTTT
CASRDQTATNEKLFF
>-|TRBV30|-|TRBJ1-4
TGTGCCTTCCAGGAGGAGGGTAATGAAAAACTGTTTTTT
CAFQEEGNEKLFF
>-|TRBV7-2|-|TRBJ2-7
TGTGCCAGCAGCTTAAGGGAGGCGGGTTACGAGCAGTACTTC
CASSLREAGYEQYF
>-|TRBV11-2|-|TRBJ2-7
TGTGCCAGCAGCTCGGGCCGCGGGGCATACGAGCAGTACTTC
CASSSGRGAYEQYF
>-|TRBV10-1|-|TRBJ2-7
TGCGCCAGCAGTGAAGGGGGCGAGCAGTACTTC
CASSEGGEQYF
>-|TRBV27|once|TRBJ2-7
TGTGCCAGCGGCTATCTCTCCGGGACTCAGTCTTACGAGCAGTACTTC
CASGYLSGTQSYEQYF
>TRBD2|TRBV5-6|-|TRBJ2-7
TGTGCCAGCAGCACGGGACTAGACTACGAGCAGTACTTC
CASSTGLDYEQYF
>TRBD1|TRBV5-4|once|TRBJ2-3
TGTGCCAGCAGCCTCGTTGGGACAGGCAGGGATACGCAGTATTTT
CASSLVGTGRDTQYF
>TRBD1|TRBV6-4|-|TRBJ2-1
TGTGCCACCAGACAGGGGGCAGAAAATGAGCAGTTCTTC
CATRQGAENEQFF
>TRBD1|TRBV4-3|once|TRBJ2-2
TGCGCCAGCAGCCAGACACAGGGGGCAGGGGAGCTGTTTTTT
CASSQTQGAGELFF
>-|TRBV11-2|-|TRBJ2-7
TGTGCCAGCAGCTTATCTCTGGGGGGAGGCTACGAGCAGTACTTC
CASSLSLGGGYEQYF
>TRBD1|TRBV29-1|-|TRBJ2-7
TGCAGCGCTACCTCGCCCAGGGGGCAATGGGAGCAGTACTTC
CSATSPRGQWEQYF
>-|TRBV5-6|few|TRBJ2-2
TGTGCCAGCAGCTTGCTGGGCACCACGAACACCGGGGAGCTGTTTTTT
CASSLLGTTNTGELFF
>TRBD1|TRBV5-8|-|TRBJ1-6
TGTGCCAGCAGCCTTCCGGGACAGGGATTGGTTCCCCTCCACTTT
CASSLPGQGLVPLHF
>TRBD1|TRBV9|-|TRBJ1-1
TGTGCCAGCAGCCGAGAAGGACAGGCCACGATGAACACTGAAGCTTTCTTT
CASSREGQATMNTEAFF
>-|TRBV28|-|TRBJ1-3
TGTGCCAGCAGCTCAACAGGTGACTCTGGAAACACCATATATTTT
CASSSTGDSGNTIYF
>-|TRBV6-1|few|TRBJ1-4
TGTGCCAGCAGTGCAGGGTGGAATGAAAAACTGTTTTTT
CASSAGWNEKLFF
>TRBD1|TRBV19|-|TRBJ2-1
TGTGCCAGTAGTACCCACGGGACAGGGGCCATTCTTGAGCAGTTCTTC
CASSTHGTGAILEQFF
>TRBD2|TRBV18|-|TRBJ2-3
TGTGCCAGCTCACCACGACTAGCGGCAACAGATACGCAGTATTTT
CASSPRLAATDTQYF
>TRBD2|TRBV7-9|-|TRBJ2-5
TGTGCCAGCAGCTTATGGACTAGCGGAAAAGAGACCCAGTACTTC
CASSLWTSGKETQYF
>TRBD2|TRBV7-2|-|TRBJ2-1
TGTGCCAGCAGCTTCACGGGACTAGCGGGAGGTGAGCAGTTCTTC
CASSFTGLAGGEQFF
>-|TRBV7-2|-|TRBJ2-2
TGTGCCAGCAGCCATACCCGGGACTTCCGGAACACCGGGGAGCTGTTTTTT
CASSHTRDFRNTGELFF